This TCR beta chain was found in a study of OX40 agonist ivuxolimab in advanced cancers. At the level of the study: At 0.01 to 10 mg/kg, ivuxolimab was administered intravenously to patients every 2 weeks. Partial responses were seen in three patients, one with hepatocellular carcinoma and two with cutaneous melanoma. General study points: Clonal expansion was seen in CD4+ and CD8+ blood T cells by week 6 at 0.1 to 3.0 mg/kg. Mean expanded clone counts were higher in CD8+ than CD4+ T cells.

TCRdb's copy holds only in-frame clones and misses some; the assay was immunoSEQ multiplex PCR. The sample yields some 96,000 clones, around 91% seen once. Germline V gene lookup returns CDR1 MGHRA and CDR2 YSYEKL. Losses at the gene ends were 0 bases for V and 3 bases for J; bases not matched to a gene: 4. This CDR3 is 16 amino acids long. About this clone itself: As yet, its antigen is unknown.

The rearrangement links TRBV4-1 to TRBJ1-5; TRBD1 aligns across 8 bases. The clonotype comes from an adult with an advanced solid tumor such as melanoma, head and neck, liver or kidney cancer. The sequences come from CD4+ or CD8+ T cells sorted from blood, collected in a trial of the OX40 agonist ivuxolimab. CDR3 residues: CASSQDGTGLNQPQHF. CDR3 bases: TGCGCCAGCAGCCAAGACGGGACAGGCCTCAATCAGCCCCAGCATTTT.